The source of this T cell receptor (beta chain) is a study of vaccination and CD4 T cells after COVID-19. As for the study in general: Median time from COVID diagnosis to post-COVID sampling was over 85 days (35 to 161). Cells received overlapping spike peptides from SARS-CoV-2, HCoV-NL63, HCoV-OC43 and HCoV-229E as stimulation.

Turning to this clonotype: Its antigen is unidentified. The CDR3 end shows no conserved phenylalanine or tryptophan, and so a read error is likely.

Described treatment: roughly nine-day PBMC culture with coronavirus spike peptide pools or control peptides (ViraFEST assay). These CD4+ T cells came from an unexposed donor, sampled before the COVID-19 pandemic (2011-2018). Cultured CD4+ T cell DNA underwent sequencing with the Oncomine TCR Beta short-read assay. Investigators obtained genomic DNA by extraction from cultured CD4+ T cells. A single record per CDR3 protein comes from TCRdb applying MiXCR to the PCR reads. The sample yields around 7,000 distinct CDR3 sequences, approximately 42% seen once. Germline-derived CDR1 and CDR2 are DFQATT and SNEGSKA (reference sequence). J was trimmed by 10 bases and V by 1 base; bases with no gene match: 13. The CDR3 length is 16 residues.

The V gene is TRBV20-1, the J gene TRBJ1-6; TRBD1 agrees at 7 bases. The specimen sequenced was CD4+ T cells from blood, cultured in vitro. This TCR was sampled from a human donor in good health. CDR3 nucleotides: TGCAGTGCTAGAGGCAGGGCCCGTGGCAGGGGGTCACCCCTCCACTCT. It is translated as CSARGRARGRGSPLHS.